This T cell receptor beta chain was captured by sequencing in a study of blood T cell repertoires in COVID-19. About the research overall: Italy, Spain and the United States were the sources of the convalescent and acute COVID-19 samples.

In the original workflow: The assay estimated nucleated cells by amplifying reference gene primers. Generated by immunoSEQ multiplex PCR, the TCRdb table keeps only in-frame clones and is missing some. Clonal size and the V and J genes are those of that table, whereas D and trimming came from the DNA. The table lists approximately 300,000 clones, around 84% of them singletons. The CDR3 loop spans 12 amino acids. The germline gives CDR1 MNHEY, CDR2 SVGAGI. With 5 bases clipped from V and 8 bases from J, the junction kept 5 bases outside the gene matches. This chain uses TRBV6-5 with TRBJ1-1; 7 bases fit TRBD1. Sequences were obtained from PBMCs or T cells enriched from blood (not recorded which). The sequence was obtained from a woman younger than 30 who had recovered from COVID-19. CDR3 in amino acids: CASSPRQGEAFF. CDR3 coding DNA: TGTGCCAGCAGTCCTAGACAGGGAGAAGCTTTCTTT.